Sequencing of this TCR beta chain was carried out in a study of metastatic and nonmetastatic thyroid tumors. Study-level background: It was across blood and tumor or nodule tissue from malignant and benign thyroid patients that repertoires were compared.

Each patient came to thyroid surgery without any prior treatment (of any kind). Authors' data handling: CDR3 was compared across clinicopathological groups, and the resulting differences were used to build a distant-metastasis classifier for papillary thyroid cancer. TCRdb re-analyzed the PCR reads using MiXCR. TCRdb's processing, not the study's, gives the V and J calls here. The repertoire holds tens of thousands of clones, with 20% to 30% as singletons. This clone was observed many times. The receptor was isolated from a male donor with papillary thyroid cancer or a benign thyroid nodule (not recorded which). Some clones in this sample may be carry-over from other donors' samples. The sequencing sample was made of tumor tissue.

CDR3 amino acids: CASSFSREGLSEKLFF. The DNA for the CDR3 is TGTGCCAGCAGTTTCAGCAGGGAGGGTTTAAGCGAAAAACTGTTTTTT. The chain employs TRBV28 and TRBJ1-4; maybe TRBD1 (5 bases). CDR1 and CDR2 from the germline V gene are MDHEN and SYDVKM. Trimming pared 3 bases from V and 8 bases from J, leaving 19 bases between. The CDR3 is 16 amino acids. Complete variable domain (other parts from reference TRBV28 and TRBJ1-4): DVKVTQSSRYLVKRTGEKVFLECVQDMDHENMFWYRQDPGLGLRLIYFSYDVKMKEKGDIPEGYSVSREKKERFSLILESASTNQTSMYLCASSFSREGLSEKLFFGSGTQLSVL.